This T cell receptor (beta chain) was documented in a study of blood T cells in healthy people across ages. General study findings and limits: Whereas aged donors had fewer naive CD4+ cells, long-lived donors had more of them and higher diversity. Because sorting was not performed, PBMCs prevented conclusive naive versus antigen-experienced comparison.

This CDR3 has 12 residues. Germline V gene lookup returns CDR1 KGHDR and CDR2 SFDVKD. Trimming took off 5 bases at V and 8 bases at J, with 8 bases between the two ends. The authors ran a second PCR of 7 to 11 cycles using a sample-barcoded 5' primer and a J-beta primer mix. TCRdb fed the 5' RACE reads into MiXCR, producing one record per CDR3 protein. The sample holds about a million distinct CDR3 sequences, around 48% seen once. This clonotype was counted a few times. Its target is not known. Sequencing was done on a sample of blood. This TCR derives from a man under 40 in good health. The rearrangement links TRBV24-1 to TRBJ1-4; no clear D. CDR3 residues: CATSAGGEKLFF. As DNA, the CDR3 is TGTGCCACCAGTGCAGGAGGGGAAAAACTGTTTTTT.